The subject of this entry is one T cell receptor beta chain. This sample is part of a study of cytomegalovirus exposure and HLA in healthy donors. The primer mix had 60 Vbeta and 13 Jbeta primers. Clones were sequenced by immunoSEQ multiplex PCR, and TCRdb holds only the in-frame ones, with some missing. The sample consists of approximately 170,000 clones, 79% of them appearing once. Germline CDR1 and CDR2: LNHDA and SQIVND (reference sequence). The CDR3 extends over 14 amino acids. V lost 7 bases, J lost 5 bases, and 15 bases lay in between. The source material was PBMCs. The rearrangement joins TRBV19 to TRBJ1-5; D call uncertain. This receptor was obtained from a woman in her 50s in good health and CMV-seronegative. The DNA for the CDR3 is TGTGCCAGTAATTCCGAGGAGCGCTATCAGCCCCAGCATTTT. Its protein is CASNSEERYQPQHF.